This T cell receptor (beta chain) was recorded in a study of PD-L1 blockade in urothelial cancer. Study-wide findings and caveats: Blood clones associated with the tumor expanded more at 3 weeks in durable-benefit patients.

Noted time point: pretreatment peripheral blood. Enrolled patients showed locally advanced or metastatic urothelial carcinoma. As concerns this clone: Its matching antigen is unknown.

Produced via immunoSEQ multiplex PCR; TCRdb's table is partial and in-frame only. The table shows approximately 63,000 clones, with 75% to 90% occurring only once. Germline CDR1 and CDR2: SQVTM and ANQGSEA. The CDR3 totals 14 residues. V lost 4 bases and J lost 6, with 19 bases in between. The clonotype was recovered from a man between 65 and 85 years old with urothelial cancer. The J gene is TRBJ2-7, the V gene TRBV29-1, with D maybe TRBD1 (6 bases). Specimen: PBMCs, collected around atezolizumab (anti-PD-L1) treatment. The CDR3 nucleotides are TGCAGCGTTGTATCTCCAGGGGCCGTAATCGAGCAGTACTTC. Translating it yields CSVVSPGAVIEQYF.